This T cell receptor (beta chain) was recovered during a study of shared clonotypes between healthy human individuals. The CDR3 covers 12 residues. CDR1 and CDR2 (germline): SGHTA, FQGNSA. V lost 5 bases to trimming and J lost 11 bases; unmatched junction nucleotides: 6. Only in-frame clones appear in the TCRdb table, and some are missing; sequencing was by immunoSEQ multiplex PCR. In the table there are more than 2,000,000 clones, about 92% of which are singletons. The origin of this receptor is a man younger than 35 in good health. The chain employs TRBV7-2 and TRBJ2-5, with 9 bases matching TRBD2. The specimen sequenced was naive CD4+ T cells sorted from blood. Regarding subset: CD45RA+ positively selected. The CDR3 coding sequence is TGTGCCAGCAGCGGATCTAGCGGGGCGCAGTACTTC. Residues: CASSGSSGAQYF.